This T cell receptor beta chain stems from a study of early T cells in non-severe SARS-CoV-2 infection. Overall study context: Investigators sequenced bulk RNA drawn from unsorted whole blood, and chains remained unpaired. General study points: In VDJdb matching, anti-spike CD8 responses were favored while private and CD4 specificities went missing.

The CDR3 consists of 14 residues. V lost 0 bases and J 1 base, leaving 5 bases between the germline ends. Germline V gene sequence: CDR1 SGHTA, CDR2 FQGTGA. In the case of this clonotype: The antigen remains unidentified.

TCRdb re-analysed the 5' RACE reads in MiXCR, keeping a single row per CDR3 protein. The repertoire holds tens of thousands of distinct CDR3 sequences, with roughly an eighth as singletons. The source is an adult who was a healthcare worker with PCR-confirmed SARS-CoV-2 infection or an uninfected control (not recorded which). The chain has TRBV7-3 and TRBJ2-3, with a weak D call TRBD1 (5 bases). The sequenced sample consisted of whole blood. In nucleotides, the CDR3 is TGTGCCAGCAGCTTAACAGGGGGCACAGATACGCAGTATTTT. Translating gives CASSLTGGTDTQYF. Based on the CDR3 plus reference TRBV7-3 and TRBJ2-3, the full variable domain is GAGVSQTPSNKVTEKGKYVELRCDPISGHTALYWYRQSLGQGPEFLIYFQGTGAADDSGLPNDRFFAVRPEGSVSTLKIQRTERGDSAVYLCASSLTGGTDTQYFGPGTRLTVL.